A single TCR beta chain is shown here with its context. The antigen remains unidentified. The sample comes from a study of post-analysis software for immune sequencing data. Study overall: As for disease course, relapsing-remitting, secondary progressive and progressive-relapsing multiple sclerosis were all included.

Germline lookup yields CDR1 SGHTA and CDR2 FQGNSA. The CDR3 totals 14 residues. Trimming removed 5 bases at V and 3 bases at J, with 13 bases between. TCR beta cDNA libraries had unique molecular identifiers. When about 0.85 to 11 million T cells were used, they gave about 540,000 cDNA molecules. Each CDR3 protein is one row after TCRdb ran MiXCR on the PCR reads. This sample yields about half a million distinct CDR3 sequences, of which nearly 45% are seen a single time; about an eighth belongs to the top ten. Study conclusions and caveats: Several TRBV segments were more frequent in patients than controls; TRBV5-6, TRBV5-1 and TRBV20-1 belonged to this group.

This sequence was found in a girl aged 5 to 17 with multiple sclerosis. The sample consisted of blood. The rearrangement links TRBV7-2 to TRBJ1-2, with D perhaps TRBD1 (6 bases). CDR3 in DNA: TGTGCCAGCAGCCTTAAAGGGGGGGACTATGGCTACACCTTC. Amino acid sequence: CASSLKGGDYGYTF. Complete variable domain (other parts from reference TRBV7-2 and TRBJ1-2): GAGVSQSPSNKVTEKGKDVELRCDPISGHTALYWYRQSLGQGLEFLIYFQGNSAPDKSGLPSDRFSAERTGGSVSTLTIQRTQQEDSAVYLCASSLKGGDYGYTFGSGTRLTVV.